This T cell receptor beta chain was retrieved from a study of blood T cell repertoires in COVID-19. Study in general: The samples span acute and convalescent COVID-19 from the United States, Italy and Spain. From T cells, B-cell-depleted T cells, or PBMCs came the material, which was cDNA or gDNA.

Per the original data handling: Estimation of nucleated cell counts relied on the amplification of reference gene primers. TCRdb keeps only in-frame clones here, not all; method: immunoSEQ multiplex PCR. That table gives V, J and clone size, and the DNA gave D and trimming. The sample shows 200,000 to 250,000 clones, around 88% of them seen only once. The CDR3 is made up of 17 amino acids. The V gene end was trimmed by 4 bases and the J gene end by 4 bases; junction bases not matched to a gene: 8. Per the germline V gene, CDR1 is MNHNS and CDR2 is SASEGT. The sequenced sample was peripheral blood. The chain links TRBV6-1 to TRBJ1-5; 12 bases fit TRBD1. The origin of this receptor is a man aged 80 or over with acute or convalescent COVID-19. CDR3 sequence reads: CASSAFGTGGSNQPQHF. The CDR3, as DNA: TGTGCCAGCAGTGCTTTCGGGACAGGGGGCTCTAATCAGCCCCAGCATTTT.